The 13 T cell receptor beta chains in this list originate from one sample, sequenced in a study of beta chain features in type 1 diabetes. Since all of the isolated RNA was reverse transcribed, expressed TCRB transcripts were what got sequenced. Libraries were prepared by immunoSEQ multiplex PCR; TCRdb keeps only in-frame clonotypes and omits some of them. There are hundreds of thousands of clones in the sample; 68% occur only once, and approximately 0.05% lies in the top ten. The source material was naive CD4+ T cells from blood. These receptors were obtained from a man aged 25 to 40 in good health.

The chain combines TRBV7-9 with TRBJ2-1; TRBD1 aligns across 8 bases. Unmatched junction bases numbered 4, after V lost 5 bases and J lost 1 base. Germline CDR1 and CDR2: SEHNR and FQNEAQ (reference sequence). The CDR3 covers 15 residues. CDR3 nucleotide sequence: TGTGCCAGCAGCCCAGACAGGGGATCCTACAATGAGCAGTTCTTC. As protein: CASSPDRGSYNEQFF.

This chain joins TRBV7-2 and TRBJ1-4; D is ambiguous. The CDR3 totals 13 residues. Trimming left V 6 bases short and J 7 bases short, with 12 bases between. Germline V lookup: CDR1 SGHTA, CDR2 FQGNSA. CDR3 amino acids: CASRAVVGEKLFF. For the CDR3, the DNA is TGTGCCAGCAGGGCGGTTGTCGGTGAAAAACTGTTTTTT.

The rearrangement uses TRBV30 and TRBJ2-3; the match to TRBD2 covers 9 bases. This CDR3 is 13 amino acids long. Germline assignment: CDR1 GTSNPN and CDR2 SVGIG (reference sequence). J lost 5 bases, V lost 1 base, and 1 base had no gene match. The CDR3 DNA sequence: TGTGCCTGGAGTGCTAGCGGGATAGATACGCAGTATTTT. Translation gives CAWSASGIDTQYF. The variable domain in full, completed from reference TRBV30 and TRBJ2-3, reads SQTIHQWPATLVQPVGSPLSLECTVEGTSNPNLYWYRQAAGRGLQLLFYSVGIGQISSEVPQNLSASRPQDRQFILSSKKLLLSDSGFYLCAWSASGIDTQYFGPGTRLTVL.

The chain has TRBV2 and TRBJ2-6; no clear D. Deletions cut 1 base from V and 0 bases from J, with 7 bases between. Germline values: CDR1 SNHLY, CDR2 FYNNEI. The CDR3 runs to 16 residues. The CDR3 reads CASSEGTFSGANVLTF. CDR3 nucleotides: TGTGCCAGCAGTGAAGGAACGTTCTCTGGGGCCAACGTCCTGACTTTC.

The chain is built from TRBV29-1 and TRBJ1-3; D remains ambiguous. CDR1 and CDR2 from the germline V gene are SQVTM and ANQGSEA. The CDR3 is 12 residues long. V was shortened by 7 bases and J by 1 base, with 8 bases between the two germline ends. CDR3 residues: CSGRGSGNTIYF. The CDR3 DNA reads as TGCAGCGGGCGCGGATCTGGAAACACCATATATTTT.

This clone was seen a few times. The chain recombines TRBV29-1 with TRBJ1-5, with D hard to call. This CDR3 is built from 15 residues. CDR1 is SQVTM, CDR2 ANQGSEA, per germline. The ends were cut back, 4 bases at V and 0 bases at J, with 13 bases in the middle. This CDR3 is CSVGIGTNSNQPQHF. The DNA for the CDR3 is TGCAGCGTTGGGATTGGAACAAATAGCAATCAGCCCCAGCATTTT.

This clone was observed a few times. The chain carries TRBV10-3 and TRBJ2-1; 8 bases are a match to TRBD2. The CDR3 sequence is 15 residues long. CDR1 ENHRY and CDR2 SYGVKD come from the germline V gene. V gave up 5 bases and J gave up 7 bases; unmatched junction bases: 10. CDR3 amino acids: CAISISGAGGNEQFF. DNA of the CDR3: TGTGCCATCAGTATTAGCGGGGCCGGGGGTAATGAGCAGTTCTTC.

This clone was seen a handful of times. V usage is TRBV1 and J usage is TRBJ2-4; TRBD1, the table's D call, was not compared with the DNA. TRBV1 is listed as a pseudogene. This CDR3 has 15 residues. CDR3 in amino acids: CTSSPPNGLGNIQYF. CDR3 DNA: TGCACCAGCAGCCCCCCGAATGGATTGGGCAACATTCAGTACTTC.

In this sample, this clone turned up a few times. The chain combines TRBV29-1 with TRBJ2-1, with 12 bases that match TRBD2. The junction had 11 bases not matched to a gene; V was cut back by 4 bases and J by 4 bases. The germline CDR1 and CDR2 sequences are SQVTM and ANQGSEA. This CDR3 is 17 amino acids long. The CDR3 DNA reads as TGCAGCGTTGCCTTCGGACTAGCGGGGAGGCAATACAATGAGCAGTTCTTC. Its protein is CSVAFGLAGRQYNEQFF.

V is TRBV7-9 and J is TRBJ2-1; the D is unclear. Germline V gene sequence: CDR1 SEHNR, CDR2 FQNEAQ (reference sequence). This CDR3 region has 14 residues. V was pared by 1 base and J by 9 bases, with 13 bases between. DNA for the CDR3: TGTGCCAGCAGCTTAGAACGCTACGGGTCTGAGCAGTTCTTC. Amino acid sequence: CASSLERYGSEQFF.

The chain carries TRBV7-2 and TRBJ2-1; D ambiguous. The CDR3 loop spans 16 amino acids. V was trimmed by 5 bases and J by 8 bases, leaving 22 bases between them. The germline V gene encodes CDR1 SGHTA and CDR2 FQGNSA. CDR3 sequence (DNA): TGTGCCAGCAGCCCCCTATTCGTGCCCCGATGGGATGAGCAGTTCTTC. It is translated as CASSPLFVPRWDEQFF.

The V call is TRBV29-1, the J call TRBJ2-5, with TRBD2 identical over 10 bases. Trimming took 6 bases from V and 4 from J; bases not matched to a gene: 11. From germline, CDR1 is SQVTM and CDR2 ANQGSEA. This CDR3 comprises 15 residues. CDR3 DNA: TGCAGCGTACGCCTAGCGGGGGAACGTCGAGAGACCCAGTACTTC. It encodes CSVRLAGERRETQYF.

The CDR3 here is CASSRNRGLETQYF. In nucleotides, the CDR3 is TGTGCCAGCAGCCGGAACAGGGGCCTAGAGACCCAGTACTTC. The chain combines TRBV13 with TRBJ2-5; 7 bases agree with TRBD1. The V and J ends lost 5 bases and 4 bases, in that order; junction bases with no gene match: 7. This CDR3 is built from 14 residues. Germline V lookup: CDR1 PRHDT, CDR2 FYEKMQ (reference sequence).